This T cell receptor beta chain was sequenced for a study of read filtering for tumor transcriptome and immune sequencing. This clonotype has ten or more counts. From approximately 400 ng of RNA, a library with molecular barcoded alpha/delta and beta/gamma adaptors was made. TCRdb called the reads again in MiXCR, with one record for every CDR3 protein. The data show roughly 130,000 distinct CDR3 sequences, with under 15% seen just once and around 10% held by the top ten. This receptor was identified in a donor aged 40 or older with multiple myeloma. Sequencing input: a population of CD138-negative cells sorted from bone marrow.

CDR3 DNA: TGTGCCAGCTCGGATGGGACGGCGGTTAACACTGAAGCTTTCTTT. Translation: CASSDGTAVNTEAFF. This rearrangement joins TRBV6-1 to TRBJ1-1, with D possibly being TRBD1 (5 bases). The CDR3 has 15 amino acids. Looked up from germline, CDR1 is MNHNS and CDR2 is SASEGT. V gave up 8 bases and J gave up 2 bases, with 18 bases separating them.